A selection of T cell receptor beta chains follows, all from one sample in a study of cytomegalovirus exposure and HLA in healthy donors. This table comes from immunoSEQ multiplex PCR, and its TCRdb copy is limited to in-frame clones, with some not included. The table shows about 140,000 clones, with approximately 80% occurring only once. Specimen: PBMCs. These receptors were collected from a man aged 50-59 years in good health and CMV-seronegative. Both conserved end residues are part of each CDR3. The order of the fields is J gene, V gene, clone size, D gene, CDR3 protein, CDR3 DNA. A D gene is named only where the DNA matches it firmly. Rows give clone size only sometimes, using once, few, many, or a class for an expanded clone.

>TRBJ1-6|TRBV6-4|.|.
CASSDSAGVGSPLHF
TGTGCCAGCAGTGACTCGGCAGGGGTTGGTTCACCCCTCCACTTT
>TRBJ2-2|TRBV9|.|TRBD2
CASSGLAGDNTGELFF
TGTGCCAGCAGCGGACTAGCGGGGGATAACACCGGGGAGCTGTTTTTT
>TRBJ2-2|TRBV28|few|.
CASSPPGAGELFF
TGTGCCAGCAGTCCGCCGGGGGCCGGGGAGCTGTTTTTT
>TRBJ1-5|TRBV6-5|few|TRBD1
CASRRSGGGNQPQHF
TGTGCCAGCAGGCGCTCAGGGGGTGGAAATCAGCCCCAGCATTTT
>TRBJ2-7|TRBV19|.|TRBD1
CASSSGQGIYEQYF
TGTGCCAGTAGTAGTGGACAGGGGATCTACGAGCAGTACTTC
>TRBJ2-2|TRBV19|.|TRBD1
CASRVNRGVNTGELFF
TGTGCCAGTAGGGTCAACAGGGGGGTAAACACCGGGGAGCTGTTTTTT
>TRBJ1-1|TRBV30|once|.
CAWSRQLNTEAFF
TGTGCCTGGAGTCGCCAGTTGAACACTGAAGCTTTCTTT
>TRBJ2-1|TRBV11-3|.|TRBD2
CASSLSGTRYNEQFF
TGTGCCAGCAGCTTGTCCGGGACTAGATACAATGAGCAGTTCTTC
>TRBJ1-3|TRBV30|.|.
CAWTGSGNTIYF
TGTGCCTGGACAGGTTCTGGAAACACCATATATTTT
>TRBJ2-1|TRBV19|.|TRBD1
CASNPAGGYNEQFF
TGTGCCAGTAATCCCGCAGGGGGTTACAATGAGCAGTTCTTC
>TRBJ1-2|TRBV30|.|.
CASTRPVGYYGYTF
TGTGCCTCCACGCGACCGGTCGGGTACTATGGCTACACCTTC
>TRBJ1-4|TRBV6-5|.|TRBD1
CASSLQQGQGEEKLFF
TGTGCCAGCAGTTTGCAACAGGGACAGGGTGAAGAAAAACTGTTTTTT